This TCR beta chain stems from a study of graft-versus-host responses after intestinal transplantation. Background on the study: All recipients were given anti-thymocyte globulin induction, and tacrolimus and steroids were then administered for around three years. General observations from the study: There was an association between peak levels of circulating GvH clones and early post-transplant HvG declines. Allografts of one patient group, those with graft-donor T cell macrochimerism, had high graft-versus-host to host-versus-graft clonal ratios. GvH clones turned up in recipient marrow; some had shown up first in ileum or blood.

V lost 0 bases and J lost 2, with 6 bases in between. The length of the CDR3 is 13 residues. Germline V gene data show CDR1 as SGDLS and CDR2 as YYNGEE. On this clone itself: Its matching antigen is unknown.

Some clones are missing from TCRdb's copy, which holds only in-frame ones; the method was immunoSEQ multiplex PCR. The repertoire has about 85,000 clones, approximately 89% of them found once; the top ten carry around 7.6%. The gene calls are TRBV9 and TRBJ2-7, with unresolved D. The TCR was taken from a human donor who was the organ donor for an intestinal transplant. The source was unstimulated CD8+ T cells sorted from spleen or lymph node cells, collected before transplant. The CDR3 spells CASSVGEAYEQYF. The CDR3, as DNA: TGTGCCAGCAGCGTAGGAGAGGCCTACGAGCAGTACTTC.